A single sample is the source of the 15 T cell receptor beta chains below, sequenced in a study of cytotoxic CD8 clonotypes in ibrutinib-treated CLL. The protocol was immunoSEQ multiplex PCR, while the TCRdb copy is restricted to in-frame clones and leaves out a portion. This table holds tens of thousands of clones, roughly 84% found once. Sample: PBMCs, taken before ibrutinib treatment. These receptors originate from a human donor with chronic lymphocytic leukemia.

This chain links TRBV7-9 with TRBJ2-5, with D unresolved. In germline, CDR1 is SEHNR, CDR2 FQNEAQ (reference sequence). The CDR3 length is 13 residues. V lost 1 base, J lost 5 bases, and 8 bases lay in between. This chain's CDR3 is CASSLEVRETQYF. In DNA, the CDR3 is TGTGCCAGCAGCTTAGAGGTACGGGAGACCCAGTACTTC.

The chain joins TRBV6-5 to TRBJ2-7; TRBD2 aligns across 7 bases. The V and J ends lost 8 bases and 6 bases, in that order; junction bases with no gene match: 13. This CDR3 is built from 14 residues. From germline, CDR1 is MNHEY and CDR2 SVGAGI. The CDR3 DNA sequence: TGTGCCAGCGGGAGGGGAGGGCCTCTCGGCGAGCAGTACTTC. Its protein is CASGRGGPLGEQYF.

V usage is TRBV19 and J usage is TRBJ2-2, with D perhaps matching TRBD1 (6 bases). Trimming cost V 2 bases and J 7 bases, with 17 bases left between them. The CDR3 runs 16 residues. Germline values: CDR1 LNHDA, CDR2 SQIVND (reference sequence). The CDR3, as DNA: TGTGCCAGTAGTATAAGCCCCGCAGGGGCGGTCGGGGAGCTGTTTTTT. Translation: CASSISPAGAVGELFF.

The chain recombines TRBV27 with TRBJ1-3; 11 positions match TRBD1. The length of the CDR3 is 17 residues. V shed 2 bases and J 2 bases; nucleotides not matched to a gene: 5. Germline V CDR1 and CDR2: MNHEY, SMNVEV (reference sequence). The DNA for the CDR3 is TGTGCCAGCAGTTTACGGGGACAGGGGGTCGCTGGAAACACCATATATTTT. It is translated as CASSLRGQGVAGNTIYF.

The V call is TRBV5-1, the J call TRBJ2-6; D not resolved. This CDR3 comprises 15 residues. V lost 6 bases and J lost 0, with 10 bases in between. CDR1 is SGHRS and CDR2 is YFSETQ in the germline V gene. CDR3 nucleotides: TGCGCCAGCACCCCCGGGCTCTCTGGGGCCAACGTCCTGACTTTC. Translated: CASTPGLSGANVLTF.

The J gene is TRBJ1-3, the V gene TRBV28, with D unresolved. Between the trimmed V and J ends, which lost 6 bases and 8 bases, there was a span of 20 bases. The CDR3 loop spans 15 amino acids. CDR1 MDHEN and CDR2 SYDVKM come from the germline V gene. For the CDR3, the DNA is TGTGCCAGCAGCCCGGGTGGCCCCCGTTCGGACACCATATATTTT. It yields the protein CASSPGGPRSDTIYF.

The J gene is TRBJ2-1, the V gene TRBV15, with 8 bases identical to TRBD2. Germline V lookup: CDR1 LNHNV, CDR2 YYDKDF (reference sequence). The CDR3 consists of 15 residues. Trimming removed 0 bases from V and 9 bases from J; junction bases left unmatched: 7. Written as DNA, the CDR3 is TGTGCCACCAGCAGAGATCAAGCGGGAGCTGCTGAGCAGTTCTTC. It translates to CATSRDQAGAAEQFF.

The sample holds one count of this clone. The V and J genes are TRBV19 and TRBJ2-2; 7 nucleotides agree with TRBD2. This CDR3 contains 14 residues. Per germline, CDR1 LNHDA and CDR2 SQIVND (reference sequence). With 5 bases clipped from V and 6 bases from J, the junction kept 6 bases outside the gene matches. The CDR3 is CASSPVRGAGELFF. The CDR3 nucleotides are TGTGCCAGTAGTCCAGTCCGGGGGGCCGGGGAGCTGTTTTTT.

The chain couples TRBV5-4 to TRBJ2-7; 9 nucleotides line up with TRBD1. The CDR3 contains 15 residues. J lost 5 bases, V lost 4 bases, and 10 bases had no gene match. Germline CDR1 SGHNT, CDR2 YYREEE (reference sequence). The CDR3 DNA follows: TGTGCCAGCAGCGCAACCGGACAGGGGTTCCACGAGCAGTACTTC. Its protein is CASSATGQGFHEQYF.

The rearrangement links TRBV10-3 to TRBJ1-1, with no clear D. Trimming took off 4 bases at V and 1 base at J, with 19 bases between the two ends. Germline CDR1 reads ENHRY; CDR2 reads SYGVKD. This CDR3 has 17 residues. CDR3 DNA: TGTGCCATCAGTGGAGGGTTGGTGAGCGCGTCGAACACTGAAGCTTTCTTT. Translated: CAISGGLVSASNTEAFF.

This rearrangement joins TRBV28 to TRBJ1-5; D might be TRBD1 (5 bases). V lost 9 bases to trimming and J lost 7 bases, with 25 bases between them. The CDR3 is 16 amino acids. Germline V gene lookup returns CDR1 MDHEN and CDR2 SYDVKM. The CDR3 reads CASSIRGRRGLQPQHF. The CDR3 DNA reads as TGTGCCAGTTCTATTCGGGGCCGACGGGGCCTCCAGCCCCAGCATTTT. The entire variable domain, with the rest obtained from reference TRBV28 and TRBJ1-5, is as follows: DVKVTQSSRYLVKRTGEKVFLECVQDMDHENMFWYRQDPGLGLRLIYFSYDVKMKEKGDIPEGYSVSREKKERFSLILESASTNQTSMYLCASSIRGRRGLQPQHFGDGTRLSIL.

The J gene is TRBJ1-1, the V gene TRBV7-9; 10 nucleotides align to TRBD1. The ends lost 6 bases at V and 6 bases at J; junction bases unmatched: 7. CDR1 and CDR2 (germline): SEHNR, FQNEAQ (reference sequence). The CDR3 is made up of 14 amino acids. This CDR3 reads CASSPGQGRAEAFF. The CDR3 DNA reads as TGTGCCAGCAGTCCGGGACAGGGGAGGGCTGAAGCTTTCTTT.

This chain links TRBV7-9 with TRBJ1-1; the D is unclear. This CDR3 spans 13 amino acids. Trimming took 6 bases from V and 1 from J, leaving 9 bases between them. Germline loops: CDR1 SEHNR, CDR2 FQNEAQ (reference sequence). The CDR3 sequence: CASSEGTNTEAFF. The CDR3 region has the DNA TGTGCCAGCAGTGAGGGAACGAACACTGAAGCTTTCTTT.

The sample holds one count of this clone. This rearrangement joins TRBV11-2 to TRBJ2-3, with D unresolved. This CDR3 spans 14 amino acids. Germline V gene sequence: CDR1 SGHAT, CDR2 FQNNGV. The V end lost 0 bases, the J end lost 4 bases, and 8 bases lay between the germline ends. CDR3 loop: CASSLDAAADTQYF. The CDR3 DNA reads TGTGCCAGCAGCTTAGATGCGGCGGCAGATACGCAGTATTTT.

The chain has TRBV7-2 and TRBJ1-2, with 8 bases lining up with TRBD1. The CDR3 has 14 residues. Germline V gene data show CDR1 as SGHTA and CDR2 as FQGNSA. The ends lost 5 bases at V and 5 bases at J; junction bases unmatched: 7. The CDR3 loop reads CASSAGQALYGYTF. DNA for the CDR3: TGTGCCAGCAGCGCGGGACAGGCCCTGTATGGCTACACCTTC.